The 5 T cell receptor beta chains listed next were all sequenced from one sample in a study of PD-1 blockade in classical Hodgkin lymphoma. Indicated time point: cycle 4 day 1 (C4D1), after five to seven weeks of nivolumab. No patient escaped relapse after autologous stem cell transplantation, and brentuximab vedotin exposure varied. Repertoires were generated with immunoSEQ multiplex PCR, while TCRdb's copy carries only in-frame clones and drops some. The sample lists under 45,000 clones, 66% occurring once. The sequences come from peripheral blood mononuclear cells (PBMCs), collected before the fourth cycle of nivolumab. The origin of the receptors is a human donor with classical Hodgkin lymphoma.

The chain couples TRBV4-1 to TRBJ2-3; TRBD2 matches at 11 bases. The CDR3 consists of 17 residues. The V and J ends lost 0 bases and 4 bases, in that order; junction bases with no gene match: 6. From germline, CDR1 is MGHRA and CDR2 YSYEKL. CDR3 sequence: CASSQDPGLAVPDTQYF. CDR3 nucleotide sequence: TGCGCCAGCAGCCAAGACCCGGGACTAGCGGTCCCAGATACGCAGTATTTT.

The J gene is TRBJ2-5, the V gene TRBV4-1; D possibly uses TRBD1 or TRBD2 (6 bases each). Germline V gives CDR1 MGHRA, CDR2 YSYEKL. V was pared by 4 bases and J by 5 bases, with 20 bases between. The CDR3 runs 16 residues. CDR3 sequence reads: CASSRLPVGGSETQYF. In DNA, the CDR3 is TGCGCCAGCAGCCGCCTCCCCGTGGGGGGCTCGGAGACCCAGTACTTC.

This clone was seen once. This sequence joins TRBV5-6 and TRBJ2-5; 7 nucleotides line up with TRBD1. The ends lost 1 base at V and 5 bases at J; junction bases unmatched: 2. CDR3 length: 13 residues. Germline CDR1 SGHDT, CDR2 YYEEEE. CDR3 amino acids: CASSLRGRETQYF. DNA of the CDR3: TGTGCCAGCAGCTTGAGGGGGCGGGAGACCCAGTACTTC.

The V gene is TRBV11-2, the J gene TRBJ2-7; 8 bases align to TRBD2. The CDR3 runs 14 residues. Unmatched junction bases numbered 11, after V lost 4 bases and J lost 9 bases. Per germline, CDR1 SGHAT and CDR2 FQNNGV. CDR3 DNA: TGTGCCAGCAGCTCCCCGCGGGACGGGGGGGGGCAGTACTTC. Encoded protein: CASSSPRDGGGQYF.

The rearrangement links TRBV7-9 to TRBJ2-7, with 8 bases that match TRBD1. The CDR3 is 15 residues long. V was clipped by 3 bases and J by 6 bases; unmatched bases: 10. Germline CDR1 SEHNR, CDR2 FQNEAQ (reference sequence). In nucleotides, the CDR3 is TGTGCCAGCAGCTTGGGATTGGACAGGGTTCGCGAGCAGTACTTC. This translates into CASSLGLDRVREQYF.